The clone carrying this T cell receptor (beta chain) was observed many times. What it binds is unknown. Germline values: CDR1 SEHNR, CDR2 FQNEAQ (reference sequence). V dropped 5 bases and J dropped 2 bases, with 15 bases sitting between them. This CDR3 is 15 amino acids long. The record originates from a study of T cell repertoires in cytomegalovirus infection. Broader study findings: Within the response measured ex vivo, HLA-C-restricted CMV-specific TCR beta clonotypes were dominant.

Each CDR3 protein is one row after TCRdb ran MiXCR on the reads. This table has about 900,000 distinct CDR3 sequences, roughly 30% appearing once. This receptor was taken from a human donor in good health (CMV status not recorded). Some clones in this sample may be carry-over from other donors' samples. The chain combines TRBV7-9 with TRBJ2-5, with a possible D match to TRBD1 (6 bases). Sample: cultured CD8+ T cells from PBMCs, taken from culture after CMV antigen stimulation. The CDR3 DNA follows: TGTGCCAGCAGCGGCCTCACAGGGCTTCAAGAGACCCAGTACTTC. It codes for CASSGLTGLQETQYF.